This passage covers 28 T cell receptor beta chains from one sample sequenced in a study of cytomegalovirus exposure and HLA in healthy donors. The PCR made use of 60 Vbeta and 13 Jbeta primers. Method: immunoSEQ multiplex PCR; TCRdb's copy keeps in-frame clones and lacks some. This table holds about 140,000 clones, about 66% found once. The sample comprised PBMCs. The receptor source for this set is a male donor in good health and CMV-seronegative.

This rearrangement joins TRBV5-6 to TRBJ1-6; D is ambiguous. The V end was cut by 2 bases, the J end by 7 bases, with 7 bases between. CDR3 length: 13 residues. Germline V gene lookup returns CDR1 SGHDT and CDR2 YYEEEE. The CDR3 nucleotides read TGTGCCAGCAGCTTCCCAAGCAATTCACCCCTCCACTTT. This translates into CASSFPSNSPLHF.

Comments on this clone: Germline and junction disagree at one end, which may indicate a read error. CDR3 sequence reads: CSSSSGSNGYF. The CDR3 bases are TGTTCCAGCAGCAGCGGGTCCAACGGGTACTTC. The chain is built from TRBV7-9 and TRBJ2-7, with a weak D call TRBD2 (6 bases). Germline CDR1 SEHNR, CDR2 FQNEAQ (reference sequence). CDR3 size: 11 residues. The full variable domain, with the rest looked up from reference TRBV7-9 and TRBJ2-7, is DTGVSQNPRHKITKRGQNVTFRCDPISEHNRLYWYRQTLGQGPEFLTYFQNEAQLEKSRLLSDRFSAERPKGSFSTLEIQRTEQGDSAMYLCSSSSGSNGYFGPGTRLTVT.

The V and J genes are TRBV18 and TRBJ2-7, with 10 positions matching TRBD2. J lost 4 bases, V lost 3 bases, and 3 bases had no gene match. This CDR3 comprises 14 residues. Germline V CDR1 and CDR2: KGHSH, LQKENI. In nucleotides, the CDR3 is TGTGCCAGCTCACCGGGACTAGCGCCTTACGAGCAGTACTTC. It is translated as CASSPGLAPYEQYF.

The chain couples TRBV10-1 to TRBJ2-7; D gene unclear. The CDR3 runs 11 residues. Germline CDR1 and CDR2: WNHNN and SYGVQD (reference sequence). Trimming took 10 bases from V and 4 from J, leaving 11 bases between them. CDR3 in amino acids: CATRRNYEQYF. The CDR3 nucleotides are TGCGCCACTCGCAGGAATTACGAGCAGTACTTC.

The gene calls are TRBV19 and TRBJ1-5; 8 bases agree with TRBD1. Germline assignment: CDR1 LNHDA and CDR2 SQIVND (reference sequence). V was pared by 6 bases and J by 7 bases, with 5 bases of the junction left unmatched. The CDR3 is made up of 13 amino acids. The CDR3 bases are TGTGCCAGTAGCAGGGGGCATGGACAGCCCCAGCATTTT. Its protein is CASSRGHGQPQHF.

The chain couples TRBV6-1 to TRBJ1-1; D gene ambiguous. CDR3 length equals 14 residues. Between the trimmed V and J ends, which lost 7 bases and 0 bases, there was a span of 12 bases. Germline V gives CDR1 MNHNS, CDR2 SASEGT. The CDR3 DNA follows: TGTGCCAGCATTATCGGGAGACTGAACACTGAAGCTTTCTTT. Its protein is CASIIGRLNTEAFF.

This chain uses TRBV11-2 with TRBJ2-7; 10 bases match TRBD1. The CDR3 is 14 amino acids. Germline V gene sequence: CDR1 SGHAT, CDR2 FQNNGV. Trimming at V came to 1 base and at J to 3 bases, leaving 0 bases not matched to a gene. Here the CDR3 DNA reads TGTGCCAGCAGCTTAGGGGACAGGGGCTACGAGCAGTACTTC. This translates into CASSLGDRGYEQYF. The whole variable domain, filled in from reference TRBV11-2 and TRBJ2-7, reads EAGVAQSPRYKIIEKRQSVAFWCNPISGHATLYWYQQILGQGPKLLIQFQNNGVVDDSQLPKDRFSAERLKGVDSTLKIQPAKLEDSAVYLCASSLGDRGYEQYFGPGTRLTVT.

This clone appeared a single time. This sequence joins TRBV5-4 and TRBJ1-1, with TRBD1 identical over 7 bases. The CDR3 is 15 amino acids. The germline gives CDR1 SGHNT, CDR2 YYREEE (reference sequence). Unmatched junction bases numbered 6, after V lost 4 bases and J lost 0 bases. The chain's CDR3 is CASSDRQGLNTEAFF. The CDR3 DNA reads TGTGCCAGCAGCGATCGACAGGGTTTGAACACTGAAGCTTTCTTT.

Notes on this clone: The same CDR3 can be traced to other DNA sequences in this sample. CDR3 loop: CASSFGQGQETQYF. The CDR3 nucleotides read TGCGCCAGCAGCTTCGGGCAGGGCCAAGAGACCCAGTACTTC. J is TRBJ2-5 and V is TRBV5-1; D may be TRBD1 (5 bases). This CDR3 has 14 amino acids. Per the germline V gene, CDR1 is SGHRS and CDR2 is YFSETQ. With 2 bases removed from V and 1 base from J, the gap between germline ends came to 9 bases. Full variable domain (remainder filled in from reference TRBV5-1 and TRBJ2-5): KAGVTQTPRYLIKTRGQQVTLSCSPISGHRSVSWYQQTPGQGLQFLFEYFSETQRNKGNFPGRFSGRQFSNSRSEMNVSTLELGDSALYLCASSFGQGQETQYFGPGTRLLVL.

The sample holds a few counts of this clone. Germline is not matched at one junction end, which may reflect a read error. The rearrangement joins TRBV7-7 to TRBJ2-5, with 10 bases lining up with TRBD2. The CDR3 runs to 18 residues. Germline loops: CDR1 SSHAT, CDR2 FNYEAQ (reference sequence). CDR3 residues: CASSLHPSATSGQETQYF. The CDR3 nucleotides read TGTGCTAGCAGCCTACACCCTTCCGCGACTAGCGGGCAAGAGACCCAGTACTTC.

The chain employs TRBV28 and TRBJ2-3; 12 bases agree with TRBD2. The germline CDR1 and CDR2 sequences are MDHEN and SYDVKM. The CDR3 contains 18 residues. V lost 2 bases and J lost 0; bases outside the gene matches: 6. The CDR3 sequence is CASSLLLAGGTSTDTQYF. In nucleotides, the CDR3 is TGTGCCAGCAGTTTACTTCTAGCGGGGGGGACTAGCACAGATACGCAGTATTTT.

The chain uses TRBV19 and TRBJ2-2, with D perhaps matching TRBD1 (6 bases). The CDR3 sequence is 15 residues long. Germline V CDR1 and CDR2: LNHDA, SQIVND (reference sequence). V was clipped by 5 bases and J by 5 bases, with 15 bases between them. Here the CDR3 DNA reads TGTGCCAGTAGTCACGTCTACAGGGAAACCGGGGAGCTGTTTTTT. Encoded protein: CASSHVYRETGELFF.

The chain couples TRBV5-5 to TRBJ2-5; D possibly corresponds to TRBD2 (5 bases). The ends were cut back, 0 bases at V and 5 bases at J, with 11 bases in the middle. This CDR3 is 14 amino acids long. Per germline, CDR1 SGHKS and CDR2 YYEKEE (reference sequence). In DNA, the CDR3 is TGTGCCAGCAGCTTGGCACCAGAGGGCGAGACCCAGTACTTC. Amino acid sequence: CASSLAPEGETQYF.

A remark on this clone: The junction departs from germline at one end; a sequencing error may be responsible. The rearrangement joins TRBV7-9 to TRBJ2-5; TRBD1 might be the D (6 bases). CDR3 size: 15 residues. Looked up from germline, CDR1 is SEHNR and CDR2 is FQNEAQ (reference sequence). CDR3 DNA: TGTTCCAGCAGCTCTGACAGGAGAGTCCAAGAGACCCAGTACTTC. This encodes CSSSSDRRVQETQYF. The entire variable domain, with the rest obtained from reference TRBV7-9 and TRBJ2-5, is as follows: DTGVSQNPRHKITKRGQNVTFRCDPISEHNRLYWYRQTLGQGPEFLTYFQNEAQLEKSRLLSDRFSAERPKGSFSTLEIQRTEQGDSAMYLCSSSSDRRVQETQYFGPGTRLLVL.

The rearrangement links TRBV6-1 to TRBJ1-6; possibly TRBD1 for D (6 bases). Trimming took off 7 bases at V and 7 bases at J, with 11 bases between the two ends. This CDR3 is built from 13 residues. Germline-derived CDR1 and CDR2 are MNHNS and SASEGT. The CDR3 nucleotides are TGTGCCAGCACCCAGGGGTACAATTCACCCCTCCACTTT. It specifies CASTQGYNSPLHF.

This clone was observed a single time. This sequence joins TRBV6-1 and TRBJ2-7, with 7 bases lining up with TRBD1. Germline CDR1 MNHNS, CDR2 SASEGT. The CDR3 totals 15 residues. With V trimmed by 3 bases and J by 5 bases, 10 bases remained unmatched. CDR3 coding DNA: TGTGCCAGCAGTGACCGACCCGGGACAGTCAACGAGCAGTACTTC. Amino acid sequence: CASSDRPGTVNEQYF.

The chain combines TRBV9 with TRBJ1-1, with a tentative D call TRBD1 (5 bases). Trimming pared 4 bases from V and 0 bases from J, leaving 7 bases between. The length of the CDR3 is 13 residues. Germline assignment: CDR1 SGDLS and CDR2 YYNGEE. CDR3 in amino acids: CASSWGLNTEAFF. The DNA of the CDR3 is TGTGCCAGCAGCTGGGGCTTGAACACTGAAGCTTTCTTT. Full variable domain (outside the CDR3, taken from reference TRBV9 and TRBJ1-1): DSGVTQTPKHLITATGQRVTLRCSPRSGDLSVYWYQQSLDQGLQFLIQYYNGEERAKGNILERFSAQQFPDLHSELNLSSLELGDSALYFCASSWGLNTEAFFGQGTRLTVV.

J is TRBJ2-7 and V is TRBV4-1; TRBD2 matches 11 bases. The trim removed 5 bases at V and 0 bases at J, leaving 3 bases unmatched. The germline CDR1 and CDR2 sequences are MGHRA and YSYEKL. The CDR3 loop spans 15 amino acids. Here the CDR3 reads CASSSSGGFSYEQYF. CDR3 nucleotides: TGCGCCAGCAGCTCTAGCGGGGGGTTCTCCTACGAGCAGTACTTC.

This chain links TRBV28 with TRBJ1-6, with TRBD1 identical over 9 bases. Germline V CDR1 and CDR2: MDHEN, SYDVKM. The CDR3 is 17 amino acids. The junction had 17 bases not matched to a gene; V was cut back by 8 bases and J by 9 bases. The CDR3 DNA follows: TGTGCCAGCGGACAGGGGACGATAATGTGGGGTCGTTCACCCCTCCACTTT. The encoded protein is CASGQGTIMWGRSPLHF.

The chain has TRBV6-1 and TRBJ2-7, with 11 bases matching TRBD1. The CDR3 runs to 15 residues. Trimming at V came to 1 base and at J to 9 bases, leaving 8 bases not matched to a gene. CDR1 and CDR2 from the germline V gene are MNHNS and SASEGT. CDR3 amino acids: CASSEGTGGVSWQYF. The DNA of the CDR3 is TGTGCCAGCAGTGAAGGGACAGGGGGCGTTAGCTGGCAGTACTTC.

V usage is TRBV11-1 and J usage is TRBJ2-5; 8 nucleotides agree with TRBD1. With the DNA end fitting TRBJ2-7 better, the J assignment may be wrong. Germline loops: CDR1 SGHAT, CDR2 FQDESV (reference sequence). This CDR3 region has 15 residues. The CDR3, as DNA: TGTGCCAGCAGCCCGCTTAACAGGGGGAGGTACGAGCAGTACTTC. Translated, it gives CASSPLNRGRYEQYF.

CDR3 sequence: CASSLVFSSTSTDTQYF. CDR3 bases: TGTGCCAGCAGCTTAGTTTTTAGCAGTACTAGCACAGATACGCAGTATTTT. The J gene is TRBJ2-3, the V gene TRBV11-2; unclear D gene. There are 17 residues in the CDR3. CDR1 is SGHAT, CDR2 FQNNGV, per germline. V was trimmed by 1 base and J by 0 bases, leaving 14 bases between them.

The chain joins TRBV2 to TRBJ2-3; 10 bases line up with TRBD2. The trim removed 2 bases at V and 3 bases at J, leaving 5 bases unmatched. CDR1 SNHLY and CDR2 FYNNEI come from the germline V gene. The CDR3 covers 16 residues. In DNA, the CDR3 is TGTGCCAGCAGTGAATTGGATAGCGGGGGGACAGATACGCAGTATTTT. Its translation is CASSELDSGGTDTQYF.

J is TRBJ1-2 and V is TRBV7-9; 8 bases fit TRBD1. This CDR3 is built from 14 residues. Germline CDR1 SEHNR, CDR2 FQNEAQ (reference sequence). With V trimmed by 1 base and J by 2 bases, 0 bases remained unmatched. This CDR3 is CASSLGTGNYGYTF. The CDR3 DNA reads as TGTGCCAGCAGCTTAGGGACAGGGAACTATGGCTACACCTTC.

The V and J genes are TRBV5-1 and TRBJ2-7, with D possibly matching TRBD1 (6 bases). The CDR3 loop spans 14 amino acids. Germline V CDR1 and CDR2: SGHRS, YFSETQ. Trimming shortened V by 3 bases and J by 0 bases, and 10 bases separated the two germline ends. The CDR3 nucleotides are TGCGCCAGCAGCTCCGGACAGCGCTCCTACGAGCAGTACTTC. Its protein is CASSSGQRSYEQYF.

The chain recombines TRBV5-1 with TRBJ2-5, with 7 bases aligning to TRBD2. The CDR3 is 16 amino acids. V gave up 0 bases and J gave up 2 bases; unmatched junction bases: 7. CDR1 and CDR2 from the germline V gene are SGHRS and YFSETQ. CDR3 region: CASSLGPAGKQETQYF. The CDR3 region has the DNA TGCGCCAGCAGCTTGGGACCAGCGGGGAAACAAGAGACCCAGTACTTC.

The CDR3 region has the DNA TGTGCCAGCAGCCTGAGACCAGGGGGCCCATACGAGCAGTACTTC. Encoded protein: CASSLRPGGPYEQYF. This chain uses TRBV9 with TRBJ2-5; 8 nucleotides line up with TRBD1. Judging by the DNA end, TRBJ2-7 fits better; the J call may be wrong. CDR3 size: 15 residues. Germline values: CDR1 SGDLS, CDR2 YYNGEE.

The chain combines TRBV7-2 with TRBJ1-1, with TRBD1 identical over 10 bases. In germline, CDR1 is SGHTA, CDR2 FQGNSA. The length of the CDR3 is 13 residues. V lost 5 bases to trimming and J lost 8 bases; unmatched junction nucleotides: 5. The CDR3 loop is CASSPDRGQEAFF. The DNA for the CDR3 is TGTGCCAGCAGCCCCGACAGGGGGCAAGAAGCTTTCTTT.